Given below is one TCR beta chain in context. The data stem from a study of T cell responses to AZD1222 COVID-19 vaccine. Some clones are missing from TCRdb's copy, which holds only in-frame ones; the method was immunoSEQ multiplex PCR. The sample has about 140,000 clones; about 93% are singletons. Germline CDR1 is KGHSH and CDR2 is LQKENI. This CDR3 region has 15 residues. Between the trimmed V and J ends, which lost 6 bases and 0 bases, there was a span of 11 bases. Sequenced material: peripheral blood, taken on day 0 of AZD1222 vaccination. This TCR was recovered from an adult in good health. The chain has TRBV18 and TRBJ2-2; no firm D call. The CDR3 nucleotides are TGTGCCAGCTCCCCCGGGCTCGCGAACACCGGGGAGCTGTTTTTT. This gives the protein CASSPGLANTGELFF.